This T cell receptor (beta chain) was retrieved from a study of blood T cells in healthy people across ages (dated by TCRdb to between 2014 and 2017). Regarding the complete study: Template switching captured roughly one uniquely barcoded TCR beta cDNA molecule per two T cells in model experiments. To track age-related changes in TCR beta repertoire diversity, the study relied on deep sequencing normalized with unique cDNA molecular identifiers. The donors were split into four age groups: young (average roughly 15 years), middle-aged (39), aged (more than 60) and long-lived (82). Donors of different ages were randomly distributed across sequencing lanes to avoid experimental bias. Using the same blood draw, the study looked at two additional independent replicas of 1 million unique cDNA reads for two donors, one aged 18 to 30 and the other aged 80 or older. The paper as a whole reports these results and caveats: Observed TCR beta diversity per million T cells fell roughly linearly with age, and a significant reduction was already apparent by age around 44. A strong correlation was found between observed TCR beta diversity and the percentage of naive T cells measured by flow cytometry. Total diversity estimates from one million sequenced T cells were considered lower bounds and underestimates. The long-lived group showed more naive CD4+ T cells, fewer expanded clones and increased TCR diversity than the aged group, suggesting age selection. The CMV infection status of donors was not known, potentially confounding age-related changes in expanded clonotypes. Conclusive comparison of naive and antigen-experienced compartments was prevented by the profiling of bulk unsorted PBMCs.

The cysteine opens and the phenylalanine closes a CDR3 of 15 amino acids. Only the CDR3 part of the read is kept: 45 bases, read in frame from the first base. Sequences ENHRY (CDR1) and SYGVKD (CDR2) are obtained from the germline V gene. Systemically healthy Caucasian individuals from Russia, roughly 40 in total and aged about 6 to 95 years, were included as donors. Each donor gave 8.5 to 10 milliliters of peripheral blood, collected into EDTA-treated Vacutainer tubes. Ficoll-Paque density-gradient centrifugation was used to isolate PBMCs, with at least 6.5 million obtained per sample. Total RNA, at least 6 micrograms per sample, was extracted from PBMCs with Trizol reagent. For every donor, an aliquot of PBMCs went through flow cytometry to measure the percentages of naive CD45RAhigh/CD27high T cells. Library generation was performed with 5' RACE. TCRdb shows the sequencer as Illumina HiSeq 2500. A second PCR of 7 to 11 cycles was run with a J-beta primer mix and a sample-barcoded 5' primer. Each TCR beta cDNA molecule received a unique molecular identifier from a template-switch 5' adaptor carrying 12 random nucleotides. At least 2.5 million CDR3-containing paired-end reads were obtained from each sample. All of the RNA was converted into first-strand cDNA using the Mint cDNA synthesis kit, with a TRBC-specific oligonucleotide serving as the primer. Following uracil-DNA glycosylase treatment, all cDNA underwent a first 18-cycle PCR with the universal primers M1SS and BC2_uni_R. On the study's bioinformatics: For normalization, 1 million high-quality reads were randomly selected from each sample, with every read carrying a distinct molecular identifier. Reads with shared molecular identifiers were discarded instead of being binned into consensus sequences. MiTCR, run with a Q25 quality threshold and the strictest error-elimination algorithm, handled CDR3 identification, clonotype clustering and error correction. A nonparametric unseen species model with Euler transformation was used to estimate a lower bound on total TCR beta diversity. The public reads were reanalyzed by TCRdb: fastp trimming at Q25, MiXCR alignment, in-frame beta chains only. Duplicate CDR3 protein sequences are folded into a single record with the most common DNA and genes. The V and J calls and clone size are TCRdb's, not the authors'. This sample holds approximately 850,000 distinct CDR3 sequences; roughly 60% were observed only once. The ten largest make up 22% of the sample.

In this sample, this clonotype turned up a few times. What antigen it recognizes has not been identified. No qualities accompany the bases; no much larger clone lies one base away. This clonotype was obtained from a man aged 25 to 40 in good health. The chain joins TRBV10-3 to TRBJ2-4, with 7 central nucleotides matching TRBD1. The J call is doubtful: the DNA matches TRBJ2-7 better. Source material: blood. The DNA sequence is as follows: TGTGCCATCAGTGAGTTACCTCAGGGGGTAGTCGAGCAGTACTTC. This gives the protein CAISELPQGVVEQYF.